A single sample is the source of the 4 T cell receptor beta chains below, sequenced in a study of technical replicates of blood from a few donors. Profiled with immunoSEQ multiplex PCR; TCRdb holds only in-frame clones, not every one. This repertoire shows 56,000 or so clones, over 85% found once; its top ten account for roughly 4.2%. The sequenced material came from PBMCs. The receptors were gathered from a human donor in good health. Some clones in this sample may be carry-over from other donors' samples.

The V gene is TRBV9, the J gene TRBJ2-1; 12 bases line up with TRBD2. The CDR3 loop spans 18 amino acids. In germline, CDR1 is SGDLS, CDR2 YYNGEE. Trimming removed 0 bases from V and 6 bases from J; junction bases left unmatched: 10. The CDR3 coding sequence is TGTGCCAGCAGCGTAGCTTTTTGGACTAGCGGGGACCGCAATGAGCAGTTCTTC. Translation: CASSVAFWTSGDRNEQFF.

The chain combines TRBV11-2 with TRBJ2-1; 11 bases line up with TRBD2. The CDR3 is made up of 15 amino acids. Trimming at V came to 5 bases and at J to 4 bases, leaving 4 bases not matched to a gene. Per germline, CDR1 SGHAT and CDR2 FQNNGV. The CDR3 sequence: CASSLSGGAYNEQFF. CDR3 in DNA: TGTGCCAGCAGCCTTAGCGGGGGGGCTTACAATGAGCAGTTCTTC.

V usage is TRBV18 and J usage is TRBJ1-1; D is possibly TRBD1 (6 bases). Per the germline V gene, CDR1 is KGHSH and CDR2 is LQKENI. The length of the CDR3 is 14 residues. Trimming stripped 3 bases from V and 7 bases from J, with 15 bases between. The CDR3 DNA reads TGTGCCAGCTCACCTGTACAGGGATACGGTGAAGCTTTCTTT. This encodes CASSPVQGYGEAFF.

This chain uses TRBV7-2 with TRBJ2-3, with D tentatively TRBD1 (5 bases). The germline CDR1 and CDR2 sequences are SGHTA and FQGNSA. This CDR3 has 14 residues. Trimming pared 7 bases from V and 6 bases from J, leaving 17 bases between. The CDR3 coding sequence is TGTGCCAGCAACAAGGCGGCGGCAGGGGATACGCAGTATTTT. Its translation is CASNKAAAGDTQYF.